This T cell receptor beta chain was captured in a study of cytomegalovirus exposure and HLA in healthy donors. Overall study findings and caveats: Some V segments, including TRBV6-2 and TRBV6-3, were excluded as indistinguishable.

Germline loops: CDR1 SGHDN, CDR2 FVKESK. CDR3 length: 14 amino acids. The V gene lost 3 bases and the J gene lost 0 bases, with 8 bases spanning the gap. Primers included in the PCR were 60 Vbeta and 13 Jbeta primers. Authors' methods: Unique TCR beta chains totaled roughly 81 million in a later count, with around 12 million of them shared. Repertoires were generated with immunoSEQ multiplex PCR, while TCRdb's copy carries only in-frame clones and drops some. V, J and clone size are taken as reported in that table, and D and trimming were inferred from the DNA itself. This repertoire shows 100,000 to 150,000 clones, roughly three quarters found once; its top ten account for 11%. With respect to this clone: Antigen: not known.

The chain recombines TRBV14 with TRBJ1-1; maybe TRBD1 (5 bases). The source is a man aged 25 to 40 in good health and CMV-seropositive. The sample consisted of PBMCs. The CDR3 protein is CASSHRDMNTEAFF. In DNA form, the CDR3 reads TGTGCCAGCAGCCACAGGGATATGAACACTGAAGCTTTCTTT.